This T cell receptor beta chain originates from a study of long-term antiretroviral therapy in people with HIV. General study findings and limits: ART adherence, viral resistance and therapy changes went unrecorded. ART-treated samples gained diversity yet remained below transplant donor controls.

Held in samples before DNA extraction were about 0.85-11 million cryopreserved PBMC. V lost 2 bases and J lost 0, with 12 bases in between. The germline CDR1 and CDR2 sequences are SGHDT and YYEEEE. This CDR3 has 17 residues. Samples were assayed with immunoSEQ v3.0 at survey level. Sequencing used immunoSEQ multiplex PCR; TCRdb keeps in-frame clones, though not all of them. This sample has about 21,000 clones, with around 86% found just once. As for this clone: The antigen is not known.

The source is a man aged 18 to 29 with HIV. This specimen consisted of unsorted PBMCs, obtained 0.2 years before starting antiretroviral therapy. The rearrangement uses TRBV5-6 and TRBJ1-6; no reliable D call. The CDR3, as DNA: TGTGCCAGCAGCTTTAGTCGGAGGAACTCCTATAATTCACCCCTCCACTTT. The encoded protein is CASSFSRRNSYNSPLHF.